The entry below gives a single TCR beta chain sequence along with its context. The antigen is undetermined. Germline V gene sequence: CDR1 MDHEN, CDR2 SYDVKM. Unmatched junction bases numbered 1, after V lost 4 bases and J lost 4 bases. The CDR3 has 13 residues. The sample originates from a study of T cell responses to AZD1222 COVID-19 vaccine. Whole-study findings and limits: Spike-specific TCR breadth and depth went up after people got two AZD1222 doses. Among vaccine-associated CD4 TCRs, coverage spanned spike, with dominance at 160-218 and 743-854. Clonal diversity may have been underestimated in mostly white British donors. Baseline antibody screening turned up just a handful of seropositive AZD1222 recipients.

Clones were read by immunoSEQ multiplex PCR, and TCRdb kept only the in-frame ones, dropping some. The repertoire consists of some 130,000 clones, with more than 80% occurring once and the leading ten covering 4.1%. The clonotype originates from an adult in good health. The J gene is TRBJ2-3, the V gene TRBV28; 8 positions agree with TRBD2. The source material was peripheral blood, sampled on day 0 of AZD1222 vaccination. CDR3 nucleotides: TGTGCCAGCAGTTCGGGGGGGCCAGATACGCAGTATTTT. It codes for CASSSGGPDTQYF.